This TCR beta chain was sequenced in a study of PD-1 blockade in classical Hodgkin lymphoma. The study's findings and limits: Before treatment, TCR diversity in newly diagnosed patients was reportedly lower than in healthy donors. Partial responders and progressors had significantly lower baseline TCR diversity. By C4D1, diversity of CD4+ TCRs had risen significantly, whereas that of CD8+ TCRs had not.

Produced via immunoSEQ multiplex PCR; TCRdb's table is partial and in-frame only. The data show about 20,000 clones, approximately 88% seen once. The germline V and J ends were trimmed by 3 bases and 3 bases, with 16 bases remaining between them. The CDR3 has 16 amino acids. For this clone: Antigen: not known.

Brentuximab vedotin exposure varied, and every patient relapsed after autologous stem cell transplantation. Complete response, partial response or progressive disease was each patient's best response. The V and J genes are TRBV23-1 and TRBJ2-3; no firm D call. TRBV23-1 is treated as an ORF (open reading frame) with a function not yet certain. The sequenced sample was peripheral blood mononuclear cells (PBMCs), obtained at baseline. The TCR was taken from a human donor with classical Hodgkin lymphoma. The CDR3 here is CASSHPLRALTDTQYF. The CDR3 bases are TGCGCCAGCAGTCACCCACTGCGAGCCCTAACAGATACGCAGTATTTT.